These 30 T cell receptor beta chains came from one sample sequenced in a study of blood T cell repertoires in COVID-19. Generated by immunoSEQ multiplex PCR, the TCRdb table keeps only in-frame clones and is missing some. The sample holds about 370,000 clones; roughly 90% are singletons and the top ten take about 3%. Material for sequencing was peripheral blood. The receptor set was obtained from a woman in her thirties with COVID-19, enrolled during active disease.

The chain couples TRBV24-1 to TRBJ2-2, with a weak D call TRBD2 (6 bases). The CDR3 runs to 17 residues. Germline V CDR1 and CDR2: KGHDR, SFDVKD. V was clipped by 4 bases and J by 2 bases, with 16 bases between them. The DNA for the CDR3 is TGTGCCACCAGTGAAAGTTGGGGACTCCTTAACACCGGGGAGCTGTTTTTT. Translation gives CATSESWGLLNTGELFF.

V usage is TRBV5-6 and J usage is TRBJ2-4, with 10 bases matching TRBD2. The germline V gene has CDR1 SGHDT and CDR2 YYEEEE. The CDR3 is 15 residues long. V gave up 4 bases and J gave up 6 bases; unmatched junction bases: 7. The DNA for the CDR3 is TGTGCCAGCAGCACCTGGACTAGCGGCATAAACATTCAGTACTTC. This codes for CASSTWTSGINIQYF.

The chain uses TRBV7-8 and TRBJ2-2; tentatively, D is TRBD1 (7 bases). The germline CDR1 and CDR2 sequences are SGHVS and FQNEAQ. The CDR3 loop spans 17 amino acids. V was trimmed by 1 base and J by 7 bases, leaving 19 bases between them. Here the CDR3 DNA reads TGTGCCAGCAGCTTAGTCCCCGGGGGACAGAGCGTCGGGGAGCTGTTTTTT. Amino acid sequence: CASSLVPGGQSVGELFF.

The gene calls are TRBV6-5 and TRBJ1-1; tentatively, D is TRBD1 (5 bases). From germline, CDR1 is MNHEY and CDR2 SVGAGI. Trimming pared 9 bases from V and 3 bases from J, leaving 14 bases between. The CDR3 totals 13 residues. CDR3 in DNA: TGTGCCAGTTCTCAAGACAGATACACTGAAGCTTTCTTT. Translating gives CASSQDRYTEAFF.

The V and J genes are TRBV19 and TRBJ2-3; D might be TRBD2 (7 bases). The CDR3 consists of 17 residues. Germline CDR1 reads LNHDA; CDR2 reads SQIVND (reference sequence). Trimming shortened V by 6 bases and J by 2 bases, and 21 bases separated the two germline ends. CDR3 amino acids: CASSLGGGALLTDTQYF. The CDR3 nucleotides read TGTGCCAGTAGCCTGGGAGGGGGGGCTCTCCTCACAGATACGCAGTATTTT.

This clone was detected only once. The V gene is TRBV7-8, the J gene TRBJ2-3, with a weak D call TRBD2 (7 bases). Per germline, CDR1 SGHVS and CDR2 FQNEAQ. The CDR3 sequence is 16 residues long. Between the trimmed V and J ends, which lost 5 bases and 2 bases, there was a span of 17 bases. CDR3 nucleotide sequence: TGTGCCAGCAGCCCCTGGGGGGGCGGAAACACAGATACGCAGTATTTT. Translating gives CASSPWGGGNTDTQYF.

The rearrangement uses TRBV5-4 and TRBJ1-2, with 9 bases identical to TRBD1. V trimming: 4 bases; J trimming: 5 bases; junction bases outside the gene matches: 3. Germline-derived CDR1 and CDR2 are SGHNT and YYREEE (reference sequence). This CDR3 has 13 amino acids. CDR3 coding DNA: TGTGCCAGCAGCGGGGACAGGGCGTATGGCTACACCTTC. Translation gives CASSGDRAYGYTF.

The CDR3 reads CATSRDVRGYGYTF. DNA for the CDR3: TGTGCCACCAGCAGAGATGTCAGGGGCTATGGCTACACCTTC. The V call is TRBV15, the J call TRBJ1-2; a weak D match, TRBD1 (6 bases). CDR1 LNHNV and CDR2 YYDKDF come from the germline V gene (reference sequence). The length of the CDR3 is 14 residues. The V and J ends lost 0 bases and 4 bases respectively, with 9 bases between them.

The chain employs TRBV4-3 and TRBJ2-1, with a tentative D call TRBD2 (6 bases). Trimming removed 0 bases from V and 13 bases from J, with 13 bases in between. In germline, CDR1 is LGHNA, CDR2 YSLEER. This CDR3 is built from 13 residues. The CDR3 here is CASSQELALPQFF. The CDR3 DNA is TGCGCCAGCAGCCAAGAACTAGCTTTGCCCCAGTTCTTC.

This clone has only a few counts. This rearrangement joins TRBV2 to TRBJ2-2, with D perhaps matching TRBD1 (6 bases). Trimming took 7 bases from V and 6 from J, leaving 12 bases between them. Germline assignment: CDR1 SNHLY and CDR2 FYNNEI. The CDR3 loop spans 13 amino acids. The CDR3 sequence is CASKRSGAGELFF. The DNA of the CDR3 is TGTGCCAGCAAGAGATCAGGGGCCGGGGAGCTGTTTTTT.

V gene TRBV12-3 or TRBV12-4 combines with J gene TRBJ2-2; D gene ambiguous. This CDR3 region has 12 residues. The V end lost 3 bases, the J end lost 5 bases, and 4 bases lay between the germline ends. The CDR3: CASSFTTGELFF. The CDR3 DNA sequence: TGTGCCAGCAGTTTCACAACCGGGGAGCTGTTTTTT.

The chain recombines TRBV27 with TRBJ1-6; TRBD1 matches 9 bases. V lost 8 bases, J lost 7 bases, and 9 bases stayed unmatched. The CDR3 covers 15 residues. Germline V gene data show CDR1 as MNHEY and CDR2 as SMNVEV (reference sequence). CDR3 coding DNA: TGTGCCAGCCGGACCTGGACAGGGGAAAATTCACCCCTCCACTTT. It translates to CASRTWTGENSPLHF.

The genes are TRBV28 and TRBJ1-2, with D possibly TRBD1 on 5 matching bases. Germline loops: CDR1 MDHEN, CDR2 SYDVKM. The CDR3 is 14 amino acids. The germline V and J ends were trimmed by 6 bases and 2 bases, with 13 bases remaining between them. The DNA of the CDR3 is TGTGCCAGCAGAGGGCCAGGGCTAAACTATGGCTACACCTTC. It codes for CASRGPGLNYGYTF.

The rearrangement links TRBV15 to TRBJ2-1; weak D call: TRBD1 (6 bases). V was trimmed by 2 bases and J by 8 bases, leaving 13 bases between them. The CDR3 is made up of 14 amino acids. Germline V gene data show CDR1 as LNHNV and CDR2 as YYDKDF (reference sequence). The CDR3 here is CATSRRITGYEQFF. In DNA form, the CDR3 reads TGTGCCACCAGCAGACGCATCACAGGGTATGAGCAGTTCTTC.

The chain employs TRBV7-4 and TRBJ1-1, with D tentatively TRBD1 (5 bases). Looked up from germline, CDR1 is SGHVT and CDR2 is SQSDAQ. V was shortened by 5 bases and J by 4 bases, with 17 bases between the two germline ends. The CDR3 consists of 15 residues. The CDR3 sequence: CASSPHHGGATEAFF. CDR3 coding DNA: TGTGCCAGCAGCCCCCATCACGGTGGGGCCACTGAAGCTTTCTTT.

Here the CDR3 reads CASSLPPTTSSYNEQFF. CDR3 nucleotide sequence: TGTGCCAGCAGCTTACCCCCGACCACTAGCTCCTACAATGAGCAGTTCTTC. V usage is TRBV11-2 and J usage is TRBJ2-1; tentative D call: TRBD2 (5 bases). V was trimmed by 2 bases and J by 0 bases, leaving 14 bases between them. Germline loops: CDR1 SGHAT, CDR2 FQNNGV. This CDR3 is 17 amino acids long.

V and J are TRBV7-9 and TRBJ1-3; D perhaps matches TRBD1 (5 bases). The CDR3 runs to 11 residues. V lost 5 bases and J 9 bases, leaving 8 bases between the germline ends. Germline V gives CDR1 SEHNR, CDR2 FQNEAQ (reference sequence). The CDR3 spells CASSLGGTIYF. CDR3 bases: TGTGCCAGCAGCCTGGGGGGCACCATATATTTT. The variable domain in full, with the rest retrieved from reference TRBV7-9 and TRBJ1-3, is DTGVSQNPRHKITKRGQNVTFRCDPISEHNRLYWYRQTLGQGPEFLTYFQNEAQLEKSRLLSDRFSAERPKGSFSTLEIQRTEQGDSAMYLCASSLGGTIYFGEGSWLTVV.

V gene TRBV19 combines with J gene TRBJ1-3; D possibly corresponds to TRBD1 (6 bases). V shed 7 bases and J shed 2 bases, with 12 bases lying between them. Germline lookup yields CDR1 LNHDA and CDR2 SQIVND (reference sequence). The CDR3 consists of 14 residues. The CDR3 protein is CASTGDWAGNTIYF. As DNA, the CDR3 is TGTGCCAGTACAGGGGATTGGGCTGGAAACACCATATATTTT.

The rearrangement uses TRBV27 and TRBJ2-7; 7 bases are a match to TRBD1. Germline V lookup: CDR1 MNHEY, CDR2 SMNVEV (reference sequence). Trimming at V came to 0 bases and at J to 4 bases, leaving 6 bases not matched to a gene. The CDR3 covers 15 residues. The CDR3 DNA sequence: TGTGCCAGCAGTTTATCCCGGGACAGATATTACGAGCAGTACTTC. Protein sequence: CASSLSRDRYYEQYF.

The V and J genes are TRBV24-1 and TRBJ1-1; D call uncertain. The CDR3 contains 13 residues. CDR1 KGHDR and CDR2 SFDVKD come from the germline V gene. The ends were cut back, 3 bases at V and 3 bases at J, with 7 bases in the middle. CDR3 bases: TGTGCCACCAGTGATGTCGGGGACACTGAAGCTTTCTTT. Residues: CATSDVGDTEAFF.

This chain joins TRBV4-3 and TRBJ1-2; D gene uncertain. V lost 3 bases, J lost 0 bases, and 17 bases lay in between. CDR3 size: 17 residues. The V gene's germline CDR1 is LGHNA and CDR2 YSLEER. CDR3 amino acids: CASSQLPEGASNYGYTF. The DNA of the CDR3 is TGCGCCAGCAGCCAGCTACCGGAGGGAGCTTCTAACTATGGCTACACCTTC.

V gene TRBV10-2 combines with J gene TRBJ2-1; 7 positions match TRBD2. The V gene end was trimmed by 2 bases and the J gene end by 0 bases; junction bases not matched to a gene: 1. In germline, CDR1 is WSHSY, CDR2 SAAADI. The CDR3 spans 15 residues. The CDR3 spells CASSEGGSSYNEQFF. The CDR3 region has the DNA TGCGCCAGCAGTGAGGGCGGGAGCTCCTACAATGAGCAGTTCTTC.

CDR3 DNA: TGTGCCAGCAGCTCATCGGGGCAGGGGGCATATAACGGGGAGCTGTTTTTT. It specifies CASSSSGQGAYNGELFF. V and J are TRBV7-2 and TRBJ2-2; 8 positions agree with TRBD1. In germline, CDR1 is SGHTA, CDR2 FQGNSA. Trimming cost V 4 bases and J 7 bases; bases outside gene matches: 14. The CDR3 has 17 amino acids.

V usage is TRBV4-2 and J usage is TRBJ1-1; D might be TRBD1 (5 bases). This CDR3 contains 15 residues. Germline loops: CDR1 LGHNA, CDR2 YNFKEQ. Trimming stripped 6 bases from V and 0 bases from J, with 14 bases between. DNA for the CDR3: TGTGCCAGCAGGGGAGGGGTTCGCATGAACACTGAAGCTTTCTTT. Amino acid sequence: CASRGGVRMNTEAFF.

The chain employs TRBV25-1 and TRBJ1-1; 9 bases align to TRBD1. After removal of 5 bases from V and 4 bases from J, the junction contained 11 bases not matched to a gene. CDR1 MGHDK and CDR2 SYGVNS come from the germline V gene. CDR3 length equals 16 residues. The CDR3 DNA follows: TGTGCCAGCAGTCCGGAGGTGGGACAGGGCCTCACTGAAGCTTTCTTT. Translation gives CASSPEVGQGLTEAFF. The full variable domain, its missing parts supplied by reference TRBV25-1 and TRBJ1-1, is EADIYQTPRYLVIGTGKKITLECSQTMGHDKMYWYQQDPGMELHLIHYSYGVNSTEKGDLSSESTVSRIRTEHFPLTLESARPSHTSQYLCASSPEVGQGLTEAFFGQGTRLTVV.

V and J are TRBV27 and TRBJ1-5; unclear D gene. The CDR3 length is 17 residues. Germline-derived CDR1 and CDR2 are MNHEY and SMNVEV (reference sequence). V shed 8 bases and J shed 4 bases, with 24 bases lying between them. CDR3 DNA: TGTGCCAGCCGAATAGGCCCCACGCGGCCGGGAAATCAGCCCCAGCATTTT. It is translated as CASRIGPTRPGNQPQHF.

The chain's CDR3 is CASSLRQAVYGYTF. The CDR3 bases are TGTGCCAGCAGTTTAAGACAGGCGGTCTATGGCTACACCTTC. The chain is built from TRBV28 and TRBJ1-2, with D perhaps matching TRBD1 (6 bases). Germline V gene lookup returns CDR1 MDHEN and CDR2 SYDVKM. CDR3 size: 14 residues. With 2 bases removed from V and 4 bases from J, the gap between germline ends came to 11 bases.

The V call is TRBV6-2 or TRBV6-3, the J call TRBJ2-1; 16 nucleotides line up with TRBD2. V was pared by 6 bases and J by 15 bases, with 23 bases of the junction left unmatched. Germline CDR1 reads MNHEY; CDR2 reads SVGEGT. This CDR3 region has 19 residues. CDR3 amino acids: CASSHPSRAGTSGREVRFF. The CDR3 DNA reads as TGTGCCAGCAGCCACCCATCGCGCGCAGGGACTAGCGGGAGGGAGGTGCGGTTCTTC.

The CDR3 sequence: CASSHAGGVPTGELFF. DNA for the CDR3: TGTGCCAGCAGTCACGCGGGGGGGGTACCCACCGGGGAGCTGTTTTTT. The chain carries TRBV6-2 or TRBV6-3 and TRBJ2-2, with 9 bases fitting TRBD2. Germline trimming cut 5 bases from V and 4 bases from J; bases unmatched to any gene: 8. Per germline, CDR1 MNHEY and CDR2 SVGEGT. This CDR3 comprises 16 residues.

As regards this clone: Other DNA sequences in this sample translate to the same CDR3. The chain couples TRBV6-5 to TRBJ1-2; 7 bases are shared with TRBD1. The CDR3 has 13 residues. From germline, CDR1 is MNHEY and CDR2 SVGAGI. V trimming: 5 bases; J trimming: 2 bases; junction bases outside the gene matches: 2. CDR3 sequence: CASSRDRNYGYTF. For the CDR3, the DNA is TGTGCCAGCAGTAGGGACAGAAACTATGGCTACACCTTC.